These 9 T cell receptor beta chains were sequenced from one sample in a study of Graves' ophthalmopathy and Graves' hyperthyroidism (dated by TCRdb to the late 2010s). TCRdb lists the instrument as Illumina HiSeq 2000. For repertoire sequencing, the TCR beta CDR3 regions were amplified from RNA transcripts. HTBI primers and the Qiagen OneStep RT-PCR kit were used in a first-round RT-PCR, which was followed by a second-round multiplex PCR, size selection and purification. The public reads were reanalyzed by TCRdb: fastp trimming at Q25, MiXCR alignment, in-frame beta chains only. Each CDR3 protein gets just one entry, which takes the most common genes and DNA from the rows behind it. The sample contains about 210,000 distinct CDR3 sequences, just under 30% of them found a single time. Approximately 9% of the sample is taken by the ten largest. Source material: peripheral blood. The origin of the receptors is a man in his forties or fifties with Graves' ophthalmopathy. Donor details come from another sample of the same person, matched by shared clones.

The CDR3 DNA is TGTGCCAGCAGTACATTCAAGGCGGGCCGGGAGACCCAGTACTTC. Protein: CASSTFKAGRETQYF. The rearrangement uses TRBV28 and TRBJ2-5, with D possibly being TRBD2 (5 bases). The CDR3 covers 15 residues. Trimming took off 5 bases at V and 5 bases at J, with 18 bases between the two ends. The germline gives CDR1 MDHEN, CDR2 SYDVKM.

This clonotype was observed at least ten times. J is TRBJ2-4 and V is TRBV28, with D possibly TRBD1 on 6 matching bases. V was clipped by 2 bases and J by 2 bases, with 10 bases between them. Germline V lookup: CDR1 MDHEN, CDR2 SYDVKM. The CDR3 has 15 residues. The CDR3 region is CASSLPGTTKNIQYF. DNA of the CDR3: TGTGCCAGCAGTTTACCCGGGACAACCAAAAACATTCAGTACTTC.

The chain combines TRBV5-6 with TRBJ2-7; 10 positions match TRBD2. The germline gives CDR1 SGHDT, CDR2 YYEEEE. Trimming at V came to 1 base and at J to 3 bases, leaving 4 bases not matched to a gene. The CDR3 runs 15 residues. The CDR3 nucleotides are TGTGCCAGCAGCTTGTGGCTAGCGGGAGTCTACGAGCAGTACTTC. This codes for CASSLWLAGVYEQYF.

This clonotype was seen repeatedly, ten times or more. The genes are TRBV4-3 and TRBJ1-6; D not resolved. Between the trimmed V and J ends, which lost 2 bases and 10 bases, there was a span of 15 bases. This CDR3 contains 15 residues. Looked up from germline, CDR1 is LGHNA and CDR2 is YSLEER. The CDR3 DNA reads as TGCGCCAGCAGCCAAACAACAGTGGCGCGATCACCCCTCCACTTT. Translating gives CASSQTTVARSPLHF.

This clonotype was detected many times. The chain has TRBV4-2 and TRBJ2-7; D may correspond to TRBD1 or TRBD2 (6 bases each). The CDR3 consists of 15 residues. Germline loops: CDR1 LGHNA, CDR2 YNFKEQ. Between the trimmed V and J ends, which lost 1 base and 5 bases, there was a span of 15 bases. CDR3 DNA sequence: TGTGCCAGCAGCCAAGTGGGGGCCCGGGGGAACGAGCAGTACTTC. Translating it yields CASSQVGARGNEQYF.

The sample holds many counts of this clonotype. V and J are TRBV9 and TRBJ2-5; D is unclear. The ends were cut back, 2 bases at V and 3 bases at J, with 14 bases in the middle. Germline V gene sequence: CDR1 SGDLS, CDR2 YYNGEE. This CDR3 spans 15 amino acids. The CDR3 loop reads CASSVGDTQKETQYF. CDR3 bases: TGTGCCAGCAGCGTGGGTGACACACAAAAAGAGACCCAGTACTTC.

CDR3 nucleotides: TGTGCCAGCCGACCGACAGGGCAAGAGACCCAGTACTTC. This encodes CASRPTGQETQYF. The chain carries TRBV12-3 or TRBV12-4 and TRBJ2-5, with 7 bases that match TRBD1. Losses at the gene ends were 8 bases for V and 2 bases for J; bases not matched to a gene: 5. The CDR3 consists of 13 residues.

This chain connects TRBV29-1 to TRBJ2-7; TRBD1 agrees at 8 bases. Germline CDR1 is SQVTM and CDR2 is ANQGSEA. The CDR3 is 15 amino acids. The V and J ends lost 5 bases and 1 base, in that order; junction bases with no gene match: 10. For the CDR3, the DNA is TGCAGCGTTATATCGACAGGGGATCATTCCTACGAGCAGTACTTC. Translation: CSVISTGDHSYEQYF.

This clonotype was observed many times. The CDR3 coding sequence is TGTGCCAGCAGTAAGCGACTAGCCAACGAGCAGTACTTC. Translated: CASSKRLANEQYF. The chain recombines TRBV6-1 with TRBJ2-7; the match to TRBD2 covers 7 bases. The CDR3 spans 13 residues. CDR1 and CDR2 (germline): MNHNS, SASEGT. V gave up 5 bases and J gave up 5 bases; unmatched junction bases: 6.